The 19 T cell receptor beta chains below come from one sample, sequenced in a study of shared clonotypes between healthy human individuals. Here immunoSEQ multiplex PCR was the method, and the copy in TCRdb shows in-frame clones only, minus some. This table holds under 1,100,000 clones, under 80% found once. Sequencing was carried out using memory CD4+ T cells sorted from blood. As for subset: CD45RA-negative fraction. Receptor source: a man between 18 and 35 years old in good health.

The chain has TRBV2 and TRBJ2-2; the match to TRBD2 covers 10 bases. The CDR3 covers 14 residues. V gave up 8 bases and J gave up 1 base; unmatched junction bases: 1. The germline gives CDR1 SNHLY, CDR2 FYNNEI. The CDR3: CASRTSGNTGELFF. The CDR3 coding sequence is TGTGCCAGCCGGACTAGCGGGAACACCGGGGAGCTGTTTTTT.

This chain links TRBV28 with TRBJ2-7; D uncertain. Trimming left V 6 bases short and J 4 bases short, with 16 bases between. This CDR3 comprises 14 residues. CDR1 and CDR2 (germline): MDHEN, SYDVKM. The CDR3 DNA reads TGTGCCAGCAGCCCCGGGCCTACCCCATACGAGCAGTACTTC. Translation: CASSPGPTPYEQYF.

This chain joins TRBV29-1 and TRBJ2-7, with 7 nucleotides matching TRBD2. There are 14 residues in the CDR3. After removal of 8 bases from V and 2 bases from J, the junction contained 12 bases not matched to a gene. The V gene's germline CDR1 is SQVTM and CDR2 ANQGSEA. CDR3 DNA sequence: TGCAGCATCACGACTAGCATGGGCGCCTACGAGCAGTACTTC. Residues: CSITTSMGAYEQYF.

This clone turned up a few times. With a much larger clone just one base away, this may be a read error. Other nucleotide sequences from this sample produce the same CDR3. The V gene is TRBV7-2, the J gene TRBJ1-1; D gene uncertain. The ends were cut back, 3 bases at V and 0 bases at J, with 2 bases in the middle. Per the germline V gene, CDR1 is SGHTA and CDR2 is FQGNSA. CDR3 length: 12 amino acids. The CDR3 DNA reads TGTGCCAGCAGCTTGGTGAACACTGAAGCTTTCTTT. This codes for CASSLVNTEAFF.

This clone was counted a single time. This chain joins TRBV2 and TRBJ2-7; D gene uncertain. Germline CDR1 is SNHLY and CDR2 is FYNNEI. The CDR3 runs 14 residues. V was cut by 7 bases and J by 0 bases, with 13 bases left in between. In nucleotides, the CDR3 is TGTGCCAGCAAGCAGGCAGGAAGCTCCTACGAGCAGTACTTC. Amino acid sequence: CASKQAGSSYEQYF.

The CDR3 region is CASSGTGGLYGYTF. As DNA, the CDR3 is TGTGCCAGCAGCGGGACAGGTGGATTATATGGCTACACCTTC. The J gene is TRBJ1-2, the V gene TRBV5-6; 8 bases map to TRBD1. The CDR3 has 14 residues. With 4 bases clipped from V and 5 bases from J, the junction kept 7 bases outside the gene matches. CDR1 SGHDT and CDR2 YYEEEE come from the germline V gene.

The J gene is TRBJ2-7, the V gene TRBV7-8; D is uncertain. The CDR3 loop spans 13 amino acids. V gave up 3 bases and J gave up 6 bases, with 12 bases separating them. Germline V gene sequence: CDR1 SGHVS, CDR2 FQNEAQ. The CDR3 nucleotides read TGTGCCAGCAGCTTTTCTGCCCCAGGCGAGCAGTACTTC. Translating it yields CASSFSAPGEQYF.

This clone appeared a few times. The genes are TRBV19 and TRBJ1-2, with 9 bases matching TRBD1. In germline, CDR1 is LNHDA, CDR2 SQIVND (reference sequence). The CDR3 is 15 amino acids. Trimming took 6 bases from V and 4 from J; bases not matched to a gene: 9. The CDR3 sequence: CASRATDRGLYGYTF. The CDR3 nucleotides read TGTGCCAGTAGGGCCACGGACAGGGGACTCTATGGCTACACCTTC.

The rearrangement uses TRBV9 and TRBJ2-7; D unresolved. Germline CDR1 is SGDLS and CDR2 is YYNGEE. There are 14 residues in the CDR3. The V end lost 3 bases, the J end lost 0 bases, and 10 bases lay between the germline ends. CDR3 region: CASSATTGSYEQYF. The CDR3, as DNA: TGTGCCAGCAGCGCAACCACGGGCTCCTACGAGCAGTACTTC.

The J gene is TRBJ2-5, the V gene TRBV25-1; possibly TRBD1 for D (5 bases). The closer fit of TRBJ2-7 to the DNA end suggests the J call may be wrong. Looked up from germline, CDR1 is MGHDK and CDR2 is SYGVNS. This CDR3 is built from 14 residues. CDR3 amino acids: CASSRTTKAYEQYF. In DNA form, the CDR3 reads TGTGCCAGCAGTCGGACAACTAAAGCCTACGAGCAGTACTTC.

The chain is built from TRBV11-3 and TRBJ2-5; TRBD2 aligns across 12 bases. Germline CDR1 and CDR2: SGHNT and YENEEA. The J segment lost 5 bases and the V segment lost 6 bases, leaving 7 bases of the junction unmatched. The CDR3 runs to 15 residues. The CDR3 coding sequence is TGTGCCAGCAGTTCTAGCGGGGGGGCCGTGGAGACCCAGTACTTC. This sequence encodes CASSSSGGAVETQYF.

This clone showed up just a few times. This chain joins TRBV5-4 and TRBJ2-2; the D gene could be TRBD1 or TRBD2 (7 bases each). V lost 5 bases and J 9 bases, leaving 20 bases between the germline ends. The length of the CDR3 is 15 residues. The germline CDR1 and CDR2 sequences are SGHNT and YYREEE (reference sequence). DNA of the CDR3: TGTGCCAGCAGTCAATCAGGGGGAGGGAGTCGGGAGCTGTTTTTT. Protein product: CASSQSGGGSRELFF.

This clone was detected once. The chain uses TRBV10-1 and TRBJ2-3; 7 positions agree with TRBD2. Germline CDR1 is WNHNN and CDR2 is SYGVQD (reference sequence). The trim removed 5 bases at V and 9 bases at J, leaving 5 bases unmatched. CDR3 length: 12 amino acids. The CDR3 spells CASSSSGTTQYF. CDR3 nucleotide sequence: TGCGCCAGCAGTTCTAGCGGAACCACGCAGTATTTT.

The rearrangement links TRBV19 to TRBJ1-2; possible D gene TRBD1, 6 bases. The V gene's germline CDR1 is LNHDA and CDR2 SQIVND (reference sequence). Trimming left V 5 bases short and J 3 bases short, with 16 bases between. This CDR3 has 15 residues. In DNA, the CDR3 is TGTGCCAGTAGTTCAGAATCGACAGGAGACTATGGCTACACCTTC. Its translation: CASSSESTGDYGYTF.

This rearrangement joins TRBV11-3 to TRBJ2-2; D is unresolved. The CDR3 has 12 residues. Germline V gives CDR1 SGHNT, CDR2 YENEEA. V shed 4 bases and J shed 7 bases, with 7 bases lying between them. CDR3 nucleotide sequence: TGTGCCAGCAGCTCTGAGTACGGGGAGCTGTTTTTT. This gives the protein CASSSEYGELFF.

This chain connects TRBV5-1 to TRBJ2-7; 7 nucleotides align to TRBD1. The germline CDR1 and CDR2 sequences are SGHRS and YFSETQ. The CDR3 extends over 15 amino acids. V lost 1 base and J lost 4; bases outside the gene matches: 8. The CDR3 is CASSLLWDRMYEQYF. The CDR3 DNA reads TGCGCCAGCAGCTTGCTTTGGGACAGAATGTACGAGCAGTACTTC.

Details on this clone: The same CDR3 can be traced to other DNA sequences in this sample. The DNA for the CDR3 is TGTGCCATCAGTGAGGGGCAGGGATACGAGCAGTACTTC. It encodes CAISEGQGYEQYF. The rearrangement joins TRBV10-3 to TRBJ2-7; possibly TRBD1 for D (5 bases). Germline V gene sequence: CDR1 ENHRY, CDR2 SYGVKD. The CDR3 sequence is 13 residues long. V was clipped by 2 bases and J by 4 bases, with 9 bases between them.

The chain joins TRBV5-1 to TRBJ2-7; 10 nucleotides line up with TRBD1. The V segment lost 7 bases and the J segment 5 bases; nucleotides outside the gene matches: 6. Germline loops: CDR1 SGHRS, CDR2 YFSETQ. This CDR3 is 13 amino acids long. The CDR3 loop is CASLSTGGNEQYF. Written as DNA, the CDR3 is TGCGCCAGCCTATCGACAGGGGGCAACGAGCAGTACTTC.

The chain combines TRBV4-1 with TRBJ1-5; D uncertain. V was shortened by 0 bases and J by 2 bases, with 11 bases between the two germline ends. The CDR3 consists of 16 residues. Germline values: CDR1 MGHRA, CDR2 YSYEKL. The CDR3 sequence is CASSQDSPKGNQPQHF. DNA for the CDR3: TGCGCCAGCAGCCAAGATTCTCCAAAAGGCAATCAGCCCCAGCATTTT.